This T cell receptor (beta chain) was identified in a study of blood T cell repertoires in COVID-19. Study-wide background: Specimens from acute and convalescent COVID-19 originated in the United States, Italy and Spain. PBMCs, B-cell-depleted T cells, or T cells were the source of the cDNA or gDNA that made up the material.

CDR3 length: 15 amino acids. Germline CDR1 and CDR2: MNHEY and SVGAGI. The ends were cut back, 2 bases at V and 4 bases at J, with 12 bases in the middle. In the original processing: Reference gene primer amplification yielded estimated nucleated cell counts. Sequencing was performed with immunoSEQ multiplex PCR; in TCRdb, only in-frame clones are kept and a portion is missing. V, J and clone size derive from that table, while D and trimming were established from the DNA sequence. Of fewer than 60,000 clones in the sample, 86% are singletons; the top ten hold approximately 25%. The receptor was derived from a woman at least 80 years old with acute or convalescent COVID-19. The V call is TRBV6-5, the J call TRBJ1-3; D remains unclear. The sequencing input was peripheral blood. The CDR3 here is CASSYGSVAGNTIYF. In nucleotides, the CDR3 is TGTGCCAGCAGTTACGGGTCTGTAGCGGGAAACACCATATATTTT.